This entry features one T cell receptor (beta chain) sequence. The antigen is unknown. The treatment denotes: approximately nine-day PBMC culture with coronavirus spike peptide pools or control peptides (ViraFEST assay). The unexposed donor provided CD4+ T cells, which were taken before the COVID-19 pandemic (2011-2018). The CDR3 sequence is 15 residues long. The germline gives CDR1 ENHRY, CDR2 SYGVKD. The V and J ends lost 6 bases and 0 bases, in that order; junction bases with no gene match: 3. Cultured CD4+ T cells had their DNA profiled by the Oncomine TCR Beta short-read assay. TCRdb processed the PCR reads anew with MiXCR; each CDR3 protein has one entry. The sample holds 5,400 or so distinct CDR3 sequences, roughly 44% seen once. This sample was taken from a study of vaccination and CD4 T cells after COVID-19. Study-level information: Two doses of either BNT162b2 or mRNA-1273 vaccine were given to participants. Samples were taken after vaccination, a median of approximately 73 days after dose two, with a range of 14 to 241.

The chain employs TRBV10-3 and TRBJ1-1; 11 positions match TRBD1. Input material: CD4+ T cells from blood, cultured in vitro. This receptor was obtained from a human donor in good health. The CDR3 DNA reads as TGTGCCATCAGCGGGACAGGGGGGATGAACACTGAAGCTTTCTTT. It encodes CAISGTGGMNTEAFF.